The 13 T cell receptor beta chains presented below share a single source sample, sequenced in a study. TCRdb processed the RT-PCR reads anew with MiXCR; each CDR3 protein has one entry. The sample lists hundreds of thousands of distinct CDR3 sequences, around 14% seen once, with around 3.3% in the top ten. The sequencing input was memory CD4+ T cells from blood. All receptors derive from a female donor in good health, serving as a healthy control.

The table lists this clonotype with a few counts. The rearrangement joins TRBV7-2 to TRBJ1-6; TRBD1 agrees at 10 bases. CDR3 size: 15 residues. Looked up from germline, CDR1 is SGHTA and CDR2 is FQGNSA. J was trimmed by 9 bases and V by 3 bases; bases with no gene match: 5. CDR3 protein: CASSLMTGGGSPLHF. The CDR3 DNA follows: TGTGCCAGCAGCTTGATGACAGGGGGCGGTTCACCCCTCCACTTT.

A few counts support this clonotype. V gene TRBV4-3 combines with J gene TRBJ2-5; 7 positions match TRBD2. V was pared by 4 bases and J by 7 bases, with 9 bases of the junction left unmatched. This CDR3 is 14 amino acids long. The germline V gene encodes CDR1 LGHNA and CDR2 YSLEER. CDR3: CASSLSGDATTQYF. The CDR3 DNA follows: TGCGCCAGCAGCCTCAGCGGGGACGCCACGACCCAGTACTTC.

This clonotype was seen many times. The chain combines TRBV29-1 with TRBJ2-7, with a tentative D call TRBD1 (7 bases). Trimming shortened V by 3 bases and J by 6 bases, and 21 bases separated the two germline ends. The CDR3 runs to 15 residues. Germline values: CDR1 SQVTM, CDR2 ANQGSEA. CDR3 sequence: CSVDGRGVVGGEQYF. The CDR3 DNA follows: TGCAGCGTTGACGGCAGGGGGGTGGTTGGAGGCGAGCAGTACTTC.

The V and J genes are TRBV20-1 and TRBJ2-3, with unresolved D. The V end was cut by 5 bases, the J end by 5 bases, with 14 bases between. This CDR3 has 13 amino acids. Germline V CDR1 and CDR2: DFQATT, SNEGSKA (reference sequence). The DNA for the CDR3 is TGCAGTGCTCCTGCCATTGGGGTAGATACGCAGTATTTT. This gives the protein CSAPAIGVDTQYF.

This clonotype was recorded many times. The chain employs TRBV6-4 and TRBJ2-1; 11 nucleotides agree with TRBD2. Looked up from germline, CDR1 is MRHNA and CDR2 is SNTAGT. The CDR3 loop spans 16 amino acids. The V and J ends lost 3 bases and 7 bases, in that order; junction bases with no gene match: 8. The CDR3 loop reads CASSEQLAGGRNEQFF. CDR3 coding DNA: TGTGCCAGCAGTGAACAATTAGCGGGAGGGAGGAATGAGCAGTTCTTC.

This chain connects TRBV3-1 to TRBJ2-5; 7 bases line up with TRBD2. The junction had 12 bases not matched to a gene; V was cut back by 6 bases and J by 5 bases. The CDR3 is 15 amino acids. Germline values: CDR1 LGHDT, CDR2 YNNKEL (reference sequence). The CDR3 loop is CASSNSGGRKETQYF. As DNA, the CDR3 is TGTGCCAGCAGTAACTCGGGAGGCCGGAAGGAGACCCAGTACTTC.

This clonotype was seen more than once but under ten times. The V gene is TRBV5-1, the J gene TRBJ2-7; weak D call: TRBD1 (5 bases). CDR3 length: 14 amino acids. Between the trimmed V and J ends, which lost 2 bases and 1 base, there was a span of 10 bases. CDR1 SGHRS and CDR2 YFSETQ come from the germline V gene. The CDR3 nucleotides are TGCGCCAGCAGCTTTAATACAGGTTCCTACGAGCAGTACTTC. Its translation is CASSFNTGSYEQYF.

The chain's CDR3 is CASTELAEGYNEQFF. The CDR3 DNA is TGTGCCAGCACCGAACTAGCGGAGGGCTACAATGAGCAGTTCTTC. The chain joins TRBV6-1 to TRBJ2-1; 8 nucleotides align to TRBD2. Germline assignment: CDR1 MNHNS and CDR2 SASEGT. The V segment lost 7 bases and the J segment 3 bases; nucleotides outside the gene matches: 8. The CDR3 loop spans 15 amino acids.

This clonotype was counted only a few times. The chain has TRBV6-5 and TRBJ1-1, with D perhaps TRBD1 (6 bases). Germline loops: CDR1 MNHEY, CDR2 SVGAGI. V gave up 5 bases and J gave up 0 bases, with 13 bases separating them. The CDR3 sequence is 15 residues long. The CDR3 loop is CASSRQAQMNTEAFF. Written as DNA, the CDR3 is TGTGCCAGCAGTAGACAGGCCCAGATGAACACTGAAGCTTTCTTT.

The J gene is TRBJ1-2, the V gene TRBV6-5, with unresolved D. The CDR3 runs to 14 residues. In germline, CDR1 is MNHEY, CDR2 SVGAGI. Trimming left V 8 bases short and J 2 bases short, with 15 bases between. CDR3 bases: TGTGCCAGCGGTTCCATCCGCAGGAACTATGGCTACACCTTC. Encoded protein: CASGSIRRNYGYTF.

Here the CDR3 reads CASSLAGTRTYEQYF. The DNA of the CDR3 is TGTGCCAGCAGCTTAGCCGGGACTAGGACCTACGAGCAGTACTTC. This chain connects TRBV11-2 to TRBJ2-7, with TRBD2 matching over 8 bases. Germline CDR1 reads SGHAT; CDR2 reads FQNNGV. V gave up 1 base and J gave up 2 bases; unmatched junction bases: 4. The CDR3 totals 15 residues.

The rearrangement uses TRBV20-1 and TRBJ2-7; D possibly corresponds to TRBD2 (5 bases). The CDR3 sequence is 13 residues long. CDR1 is DFQATT and CDR2 is SNEGSKA in the germline V gene (reference sequence). Trimming stripped 3 bases from V and 3 bases from J, with 12 bases between. The CDR3 reads CSASNAAVYEQYF. Here the CDR3 DNA reads TGCAGTGCTAGCAATGCAGCGGTCTACGAGCAGTACTTC.

This clonotype was detected many times. The rearrangement uses TRBV20-1 and TRBJ2-5; tentatively, D is TRBD2 (7 bases). The V gene's germline CDR1 is DFQATT and CDR2 SNEGSKA (reference sequence). Trimming removed 0 bases from V and 5 bases from J, with 16 bases in between. The CDR3 contains 15 residues. CDR3 bases: TGCAGTGCTAGAGATCCCACCGAGGGGGGGGAGACCCAGTACTTC. This sequence encodes CSARDPTEGGETQYF.